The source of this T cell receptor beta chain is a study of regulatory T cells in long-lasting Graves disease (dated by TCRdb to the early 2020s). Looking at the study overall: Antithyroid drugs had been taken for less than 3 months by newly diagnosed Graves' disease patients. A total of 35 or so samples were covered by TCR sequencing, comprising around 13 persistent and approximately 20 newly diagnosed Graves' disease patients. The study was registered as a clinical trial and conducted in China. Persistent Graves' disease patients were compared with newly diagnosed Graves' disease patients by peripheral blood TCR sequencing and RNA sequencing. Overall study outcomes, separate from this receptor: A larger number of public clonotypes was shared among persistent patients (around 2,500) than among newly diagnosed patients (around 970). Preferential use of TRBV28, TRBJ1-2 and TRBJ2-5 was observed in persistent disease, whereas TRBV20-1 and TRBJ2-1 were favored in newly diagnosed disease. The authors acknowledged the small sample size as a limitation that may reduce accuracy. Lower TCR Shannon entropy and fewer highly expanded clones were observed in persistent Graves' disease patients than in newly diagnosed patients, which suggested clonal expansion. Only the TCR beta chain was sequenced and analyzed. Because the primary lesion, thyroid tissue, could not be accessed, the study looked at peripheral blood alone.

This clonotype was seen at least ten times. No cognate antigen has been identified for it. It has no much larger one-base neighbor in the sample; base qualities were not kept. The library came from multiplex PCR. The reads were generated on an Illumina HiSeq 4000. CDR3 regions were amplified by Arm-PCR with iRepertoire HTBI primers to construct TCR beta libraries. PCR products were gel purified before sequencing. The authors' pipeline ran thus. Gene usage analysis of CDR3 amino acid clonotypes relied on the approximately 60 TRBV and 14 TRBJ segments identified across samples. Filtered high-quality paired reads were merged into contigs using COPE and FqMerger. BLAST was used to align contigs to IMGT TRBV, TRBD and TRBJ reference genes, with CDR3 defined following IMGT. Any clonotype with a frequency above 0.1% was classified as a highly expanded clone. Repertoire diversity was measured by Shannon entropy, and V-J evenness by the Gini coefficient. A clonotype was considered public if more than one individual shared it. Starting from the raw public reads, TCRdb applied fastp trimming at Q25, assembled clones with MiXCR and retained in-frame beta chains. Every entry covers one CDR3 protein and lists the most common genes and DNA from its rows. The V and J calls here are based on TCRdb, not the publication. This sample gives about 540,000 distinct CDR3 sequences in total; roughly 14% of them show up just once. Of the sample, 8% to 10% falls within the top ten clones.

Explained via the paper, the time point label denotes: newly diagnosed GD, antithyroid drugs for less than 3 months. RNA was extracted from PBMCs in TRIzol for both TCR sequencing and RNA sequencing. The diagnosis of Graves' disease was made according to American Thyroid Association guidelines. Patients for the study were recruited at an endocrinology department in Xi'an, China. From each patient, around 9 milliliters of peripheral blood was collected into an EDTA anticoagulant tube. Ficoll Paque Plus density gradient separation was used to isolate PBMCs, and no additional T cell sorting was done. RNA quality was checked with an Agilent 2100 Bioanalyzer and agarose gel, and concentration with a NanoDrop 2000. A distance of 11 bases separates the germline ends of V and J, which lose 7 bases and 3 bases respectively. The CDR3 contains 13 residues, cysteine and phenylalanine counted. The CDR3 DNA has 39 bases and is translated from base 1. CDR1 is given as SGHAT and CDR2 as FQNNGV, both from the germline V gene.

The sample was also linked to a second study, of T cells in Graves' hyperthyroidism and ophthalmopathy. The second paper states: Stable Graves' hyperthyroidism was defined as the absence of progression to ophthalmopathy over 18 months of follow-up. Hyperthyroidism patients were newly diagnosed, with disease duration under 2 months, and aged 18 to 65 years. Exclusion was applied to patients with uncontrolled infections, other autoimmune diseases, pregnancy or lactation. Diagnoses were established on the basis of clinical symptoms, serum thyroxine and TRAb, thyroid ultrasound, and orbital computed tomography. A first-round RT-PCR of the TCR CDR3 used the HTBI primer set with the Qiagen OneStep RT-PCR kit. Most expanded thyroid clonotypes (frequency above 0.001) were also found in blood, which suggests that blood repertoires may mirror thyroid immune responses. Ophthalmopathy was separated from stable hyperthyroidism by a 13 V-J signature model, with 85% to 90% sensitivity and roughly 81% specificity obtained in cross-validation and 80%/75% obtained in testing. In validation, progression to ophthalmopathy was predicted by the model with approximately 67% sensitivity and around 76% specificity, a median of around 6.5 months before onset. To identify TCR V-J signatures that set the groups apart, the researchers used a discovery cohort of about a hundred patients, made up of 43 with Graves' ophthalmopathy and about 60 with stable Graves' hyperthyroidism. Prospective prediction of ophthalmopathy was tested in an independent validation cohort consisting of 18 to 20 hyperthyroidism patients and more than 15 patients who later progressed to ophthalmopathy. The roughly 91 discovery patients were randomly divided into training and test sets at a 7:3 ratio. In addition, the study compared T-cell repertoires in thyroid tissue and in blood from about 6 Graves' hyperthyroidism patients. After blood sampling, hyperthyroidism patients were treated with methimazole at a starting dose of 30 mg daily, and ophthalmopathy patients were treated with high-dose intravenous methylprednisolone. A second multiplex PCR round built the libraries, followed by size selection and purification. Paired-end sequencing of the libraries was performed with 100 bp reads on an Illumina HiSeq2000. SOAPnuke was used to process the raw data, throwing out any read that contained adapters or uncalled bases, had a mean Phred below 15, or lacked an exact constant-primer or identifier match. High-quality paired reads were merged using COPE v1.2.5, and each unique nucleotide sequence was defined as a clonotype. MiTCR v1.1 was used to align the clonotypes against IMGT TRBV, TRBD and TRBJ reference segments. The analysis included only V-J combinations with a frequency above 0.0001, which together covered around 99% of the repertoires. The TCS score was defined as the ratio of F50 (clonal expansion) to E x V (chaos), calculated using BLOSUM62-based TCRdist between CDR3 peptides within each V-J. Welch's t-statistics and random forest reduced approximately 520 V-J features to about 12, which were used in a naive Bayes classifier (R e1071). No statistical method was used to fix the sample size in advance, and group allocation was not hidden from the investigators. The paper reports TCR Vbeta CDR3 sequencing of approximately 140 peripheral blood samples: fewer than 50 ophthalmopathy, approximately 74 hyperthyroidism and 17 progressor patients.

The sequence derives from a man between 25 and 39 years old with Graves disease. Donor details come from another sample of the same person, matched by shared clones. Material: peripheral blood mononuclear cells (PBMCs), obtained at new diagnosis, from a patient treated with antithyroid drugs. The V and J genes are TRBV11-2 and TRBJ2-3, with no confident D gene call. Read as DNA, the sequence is TGTGCCAGCACGACGTTTGGGACAGATACGCAGTATTTT. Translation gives CASTTFGTDTQYF.